This is a list of T cell receptor beta chains from one sample in a study of T cell responses to AZD1222 COVID-19 vaccine. The table came from immunoSEQ multiplex PCR; TCRdb's copy has only in-frame clones and leaves some out. The sample yields under 200,000 clones, approximately 90% seen once. This sample comprised peripheral blood, obtained on day 0 of AZD1222 vaccination. Receptors originate from an adult in good health. Both conserved end residues are part of each CDR3. The D gene is left open where the match is weak. Only part of the rows carry a size: once, few, many, or a class if the clone is expanded.

j_gene | d_gene | len | v_gene | abundance | CDR3aa | CDR3nt
TRBJ1-4 | - | 15 | TRBV18 | - | CASSPLEGSGEKLFF | TGTGCCAGCTCACCACTCGAGGGGTCAGGGGAAAAACTGTTTTTT
TRBJ1-1 | TRBD1 | 13 | TRBV7-3 | - | CASSPGQGRDAFF | TGTGCCAGCAGCCCCGGACAGGGGCGGGATGCTTTCTTT
TRBJ2-3 | TRBD2 | 16 | TRBV19 | - | CASKPSGLAATDTQYF | TGTGCCAGTAAACCCTCTGGGCTAGCGGCTACAGATACGCAGTATTTT
TRBJ2-5 | TRBD2 | 17 | TRBV7-2 | - | CASSLGISGGRSETQYF | TGTGCCAGCAGCTTAGGGATTAGCGGGGGACGATCGGAGACCCAGTACTTC
TRBJ2-5 | TRBD2 | 17 | TRBV19 | - | CASSMTSGSYLQETQYF | TGTGCCAGTAGTATGACTAGCGGGAGCTATCTCCAAGAGACCCAGTACTTC
TRBJ2-5 | TRBD2 | 16 | TRBV7-2 | - | CASSLSTSGGQETQYF | TGTGCCAGCAGCTTATCCACTAGCGGGGGGCAGGAGACCCAGTACTTC
TRBJ1-2 | TRBD1 | 15 | TRBV7-2 | - | CASSLTGEGVYGYTF | TGTGCCAGCAGCTTAACAGGGGAAGGCGTCTATGGCTACACCTTC
TRBJ1-1 | - | 14 | TRBV6-2/TRBV6-3 | - | CASSLGGMDTEAFF | TGTGCCAGCAGCCTCGGAGGAATGGACACTGAAGCTTTCTTT
TRBJ1-4 | - | 15 | TRBV7-8 | - | CASSLAGDANEKLFF | TGTGCCAGCAGCTTAGCAGGGGATGCTAATGAAAAACTGTTTTTT
TRBJ1-3 | - | 16 | TRBV5-1 | - | CASSLGTVPGRDTIYF | TGCGCCAGCAGCTTGGGGACGGTTCCTGGCCGGGACACCATATATTTT
TRBJ2-7 | TRBD1 | 16 | TRBV6-5 | - | CASSYPRDRGDYEQYF | TGTGCCAGCAGCTACCCCCGGGACAGGGGCGACTACGAGCAGTACTTC
TRBJ1-2 | - | 13 | TRBV7-2 | - | CASSSYRDSSYTF | TGTGCCAGCAGCTCGTACAGGGATAGCAGCTACACCTTC
TRBJ1-3 | TRBD1 | 16 | TRBV18 | - | CASSPGTGTTGNTIYF | TGTGCCAGCTCACCCGGGACAGGGACGACTGGAAACACCATATATTTT
TRBJ1-1 | - | 15 | TRBV24-1 | - | CATRTNTGIRSEAFF | TGTGCCACCAGAACTAACACAGGGATTAGGTCTGAAGCTTTCTTT
TRBJ1-2 | - | 16 | TRBV6-5 | - | CASSYLSRGASYGYTF | TGTGCCAGCAGTTACTTGAGCAGGGGCGCGAGCTATGGCTACACCTTC
TRBJ2-1 | - | 16 | TRBV25-1 | - | CASSDPGWADYNEQFF | TGTGCCAGCAGTGACCCGGGCTGGGCAGATTACAATGAGCAGTTCTTC
TRBJ1-1 | - | 16 | TRBV5-4 | - | CASSLKWAPEWTEAFF | TGTGCCAGCAGCTTGAAGTGGGCTCCGGAATGGACTGAAGCTTTCTTT
TRBJ2-7 | - | 16 | TRBV18 | once | CASSPRDRTFPYEQYF | TGTGCCAGCTCACCAAGAGACAGAACGTTTCCCTACGAGCAGTACTTC
TRBJ1-4 | TRBD1 | 14 | TRBV9 | - | CASSRDRGKEKLFF | TGTGCCAGCAGCCGTGACAGGGGGAAGGAAAAACTGTTTTTT
TRBJ1-3 | TRBD1 | 14 | TRBV27 | - | CASREGASGNTIYF | TGTGCCAGCAGGGAGGGGGCCTCTGGAAACACCATATATTTT
TRBJ1-1 | - | 12 | TRBV18 | few | CASSPLNTEAFF | TGTGCCAGCTCACCATTGAACACTGAAGCTTTCTTT
TRBJ2-2 | - | 11 | TRBV5-1 | - | CASRVTGELFF | TGCGCCAGCAGGGTCACCGGGGAGCTGTTTTTT
TRBJ1-6 | - | 16 | TRBV5-1 | - | CASSFGQSSYNSPLHF | TGCGCCAGCAGTTTCGGACAGAGCTCCTATAATTCACCCCTCCACTTT
TRBJ1-4 | - | 15 | TRBV9 | - | CASSVAGFSNEKLFF | TGTGCCAGCAGCGTAGCCGGGTTTTCTAATGAAAAACTGTTTTTT